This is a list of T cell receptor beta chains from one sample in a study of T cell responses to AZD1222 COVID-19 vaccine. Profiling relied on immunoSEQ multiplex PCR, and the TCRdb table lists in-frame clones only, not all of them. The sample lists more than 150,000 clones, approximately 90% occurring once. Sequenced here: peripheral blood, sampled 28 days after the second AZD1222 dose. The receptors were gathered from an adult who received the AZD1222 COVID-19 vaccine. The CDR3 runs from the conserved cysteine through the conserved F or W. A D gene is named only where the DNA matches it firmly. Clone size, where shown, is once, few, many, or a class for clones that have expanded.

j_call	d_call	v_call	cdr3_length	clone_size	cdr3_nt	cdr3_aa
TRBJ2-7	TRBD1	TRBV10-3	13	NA	TGTGCCATCAGTAAGGGGGCCTCCTACGAGCAGTACTTC	CAISKGASYEQYF
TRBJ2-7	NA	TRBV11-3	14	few	TGTGCCAGCAGCCCCCTTCTTCTTTCCTACGAGCAGTACTTC	CASSPLLLSYEQYF
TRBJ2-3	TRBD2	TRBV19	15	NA	TGTGCCAGTCGGACTAGCGGGGCGGGGCCAGATACGCAGTATTTT	CASRTSGAGPDTQYF
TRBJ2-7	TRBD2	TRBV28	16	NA	TGTGCCAGCAGTCCGGGACTAGCGGGAGGGTTTTACGAGCAGTACTTC	CASSPGLAGGFYEQYF
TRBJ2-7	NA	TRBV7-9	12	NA	TGTGCCAGCAGCGAGAGCTCCTACGAGCAGTACTTC	CASSESSYEQYF
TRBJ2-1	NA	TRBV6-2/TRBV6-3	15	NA	TGTGCCAGCAGTTTCAGGACCCTAGCGAGCAATGAGCAGTTCTTC	CASSFRTLASNEQFF
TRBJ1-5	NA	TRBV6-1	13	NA	TGTGCCAGCAGTGAAGCGAACAATCAGCCCCAGCATTTT	CASSEANNQPQHF
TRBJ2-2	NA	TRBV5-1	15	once	TGCGCCAGCAGCTTGAGGGATGCGAACACCGGGGAGCTGTTTTTT	CASSLRDANTGELFF
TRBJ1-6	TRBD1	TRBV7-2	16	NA	TGTGCCAGCAGCTTATTAACTGGGACAGGGTACTCACCCCTCCACTTT	CASSLLTGTGYSPLHF
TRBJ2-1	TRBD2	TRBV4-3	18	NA	TGCGCCAGCAGCCAGAAGGGGGTTAGCGGGAGGTACTACAATGAGCAGTTCTTC	CASSQKGVSGRYYNEQFF
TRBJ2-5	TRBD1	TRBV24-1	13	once	TGTGCCACCAGTGCGGGACAGGTGCAGACCCAGTACTTC	CATSAGQVQTQYF
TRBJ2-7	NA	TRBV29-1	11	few	TGCAGCGTTGAGCAGGGGGAGGCGCAGTACTTC	CSVEQGEAQYF
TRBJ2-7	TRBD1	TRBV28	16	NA	TGTGCCAGCAGTTCCCCCGGGACAGGGTTATTCTACGAGCAGTACTTC	CASSSPGTGLFYEQYF
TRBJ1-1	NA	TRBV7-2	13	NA	TGTGCCAGCAGCGCCCAGATAAACACTGAAGCTTTCTTT	CASSAQINTEAFF
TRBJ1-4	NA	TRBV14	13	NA	TGTGCCAGCAGCCAGGGGTTGGGCGAAAAACTGTTTTTT	CASSQGLGEKLFF
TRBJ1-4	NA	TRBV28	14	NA	TGTGCCAGCAGTTTAGGCGGGTCCACTTTCAAACTGTTTTTT	CASSLGGSTFKLFF
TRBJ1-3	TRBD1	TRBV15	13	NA	TGTGCCACGAGGACAGGGGCCGGAAACACCATATATTTT	CATRTGAGNTIYF
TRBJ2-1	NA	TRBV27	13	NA	TGTGCCAGCAGTTTAACCCCGGACAAAGAGCAGTTCTTC	CASSLTPDKEQFF
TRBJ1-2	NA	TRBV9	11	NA	TGTGCCAGCAGCGGTCCTGGGGGCTACACCTTC	CASSGPGGYTF
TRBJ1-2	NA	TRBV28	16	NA	TGTGCCAGCAGTGTCCGGGACCCTACGCGCAACTATGGCTACACCTTC	CASSVRDPTRNYGYTF
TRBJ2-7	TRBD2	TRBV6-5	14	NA	TGTGCCAGCAGTTACAGGGGACTAGCCTACGAGCAGTACTTC	CASSYRGLAYEQYF
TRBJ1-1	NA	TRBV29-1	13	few	TGCAGCGTTGTGGGCCGAGCGAACACTGAAGCTTTCTTT	CSVVGRANTEAFF
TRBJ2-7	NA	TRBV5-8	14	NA	TGTGCCAGCAGCTTCCCCCCGATTGGGGACGAGCAGTACTTC	CASSFPPIGDEQYF
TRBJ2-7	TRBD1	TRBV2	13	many	TGTGCCAGCGTATGGGACAGCACCTACGAGCAGTACTTC	CASVWDSTYEQYF
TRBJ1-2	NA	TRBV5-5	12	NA	TGTGCCAGCAGCTTTCAGGGCCCGGGCTACACCTTC	CASSFQGPGYTF
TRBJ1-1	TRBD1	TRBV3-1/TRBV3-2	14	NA	TGTGCCATTACAACAGGGGGCGGGAAAACTGAAGCTTTCTTT	CAITTGGGKTEAFF
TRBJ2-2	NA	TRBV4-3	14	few	TGCGCCAGCAGCCAAGGGAGCCACACCGGGGAGCTGTTTTTT	CASSQGSHTGELFF
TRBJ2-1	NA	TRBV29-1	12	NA	TGCAGCGTGGGCAGTGACAGTAATGAGCAGTTCTTC	CSVGSDSNEQFF
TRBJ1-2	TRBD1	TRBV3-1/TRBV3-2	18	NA	TGTGCCAGCAGCCAAGGAGGGACAGGGCTCAGGCGGGGCTATGGCTACACCTTC	CASSQGGTGLRRGYGYTF
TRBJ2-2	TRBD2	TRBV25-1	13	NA	TGTGCCAGCACGGGCGGGAGCCCCGGGGAGCTGTTTTTT	CASTGGSPGELFF
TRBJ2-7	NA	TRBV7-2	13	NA	TGTGCCAGCAACCCGCTAACCGGGTACGAGCAGTACTTC	CASNPLTGYEQYF
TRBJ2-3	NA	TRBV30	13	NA	TGTGCCTGGAGTGCAGACGCGGGGGATACGCAGTATTTT	CAWSADAGDTQYF
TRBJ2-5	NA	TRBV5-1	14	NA	TGCGCCAGCAGCGAGGTCAGCTACCAAGAGACCCAGTACTTC	CASSEVSYQETQYF
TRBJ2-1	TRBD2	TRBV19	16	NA	TGTGCCAGTAGGACAGCGGGAGGGCCCACATACAATGAGCAGTTCTTC	CASRTAGGPTYNEQFF
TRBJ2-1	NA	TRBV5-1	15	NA	TGCGCCAGCAGCTTGACTAGCCCTTCCTACAATGAGCAGTTCTTC	CASSLTSPSYNEQFF
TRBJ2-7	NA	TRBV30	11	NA	TGTGCCTGGAGTGTAGGGAACGAGCAGTACTTC	CAWSVGNEQYF
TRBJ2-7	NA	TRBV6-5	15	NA	TGTGCCAGCAGCCCCCGGGACGGCTACTCCTACGAGCAGTACTTC	CASSPRDGYSYEQYF
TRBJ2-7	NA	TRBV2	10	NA	TGTGCCAGCAGTGAGGCGAGCCAGTACTTC	CASSEASQYF
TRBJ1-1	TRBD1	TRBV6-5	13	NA	TGTGCCGGTGGGAGACAGGGGTACACTGAAGCTTTCTTT	CAGGRQGYTEAFF
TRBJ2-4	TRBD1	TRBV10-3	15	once	TGTGCCATCAGTGAAACAGGGGGGGCCAAAAACATTCAGTACTTC	CAISETGGAKNIQYF
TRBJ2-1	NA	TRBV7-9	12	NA	TGTGCCAGCAGCTTCCACGGACTAGAGCAGTTCTTC	CASSFHGLEQFF
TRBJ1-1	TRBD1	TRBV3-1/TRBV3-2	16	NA	TGTGCCAGCAGTCAATTCCGGACAGGGCTGAACACTGAAGCTTTCTTT	CASSQFRTGLNTEAFF
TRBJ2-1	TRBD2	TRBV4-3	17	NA	TGCGCCAGCAGCCAAGGGAGCGGGAGCCTATCCTACAATGAGCAGTTCTTC	CASSQGSGSLSYNEQFF
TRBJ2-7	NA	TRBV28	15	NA	TGTGCCAGCAGAGTGGGCCAGACAGGCTCCTACGAGCAGTACTTC	CASRVGQTGSYEQYF
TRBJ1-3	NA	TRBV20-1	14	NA	TGCAGTGCTAGTCTGGCCGGCGCGCAAAACACCATATATTTT	CSASLAGAQNTIYF
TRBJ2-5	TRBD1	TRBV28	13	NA	TGTGCCAGCCTAGCGGACAGGGGGGAGACCCAGTACTTC	CASLADRGETQYF
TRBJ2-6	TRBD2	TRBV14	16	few	TGTGCCAGCAGCCCGCTGGGAGGGCCCGGGGCCAACGTCCTGACTTTC	CASSPLGGPGANVLTF
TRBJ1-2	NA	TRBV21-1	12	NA	TGTGCCAGCAGCAAAAAGGCTGGTGGCTACACCTTC	CASSKKAGGYTF
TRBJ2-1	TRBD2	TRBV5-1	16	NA	TGCGCCAGCAGCTCCATGACGGGAGGGCACAGTAATGAGCAGTTCTTC	CASSSMTGGHSNEQFF
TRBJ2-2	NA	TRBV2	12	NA	TGTGCCAGCAGTGCGGGGTCCGGGGAGCTGTTTTTT	CASSAGSGELFF
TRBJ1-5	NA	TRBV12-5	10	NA	TGTGCTAGTGGTTCACAGCCCCAGCATTTT	CASGSQPQHF
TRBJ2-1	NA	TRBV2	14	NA	TGTGCCAGCAGTGACCTAGCTCTCTCCAATGAGCAGTTCTTC	CASSDLALSNEQFF